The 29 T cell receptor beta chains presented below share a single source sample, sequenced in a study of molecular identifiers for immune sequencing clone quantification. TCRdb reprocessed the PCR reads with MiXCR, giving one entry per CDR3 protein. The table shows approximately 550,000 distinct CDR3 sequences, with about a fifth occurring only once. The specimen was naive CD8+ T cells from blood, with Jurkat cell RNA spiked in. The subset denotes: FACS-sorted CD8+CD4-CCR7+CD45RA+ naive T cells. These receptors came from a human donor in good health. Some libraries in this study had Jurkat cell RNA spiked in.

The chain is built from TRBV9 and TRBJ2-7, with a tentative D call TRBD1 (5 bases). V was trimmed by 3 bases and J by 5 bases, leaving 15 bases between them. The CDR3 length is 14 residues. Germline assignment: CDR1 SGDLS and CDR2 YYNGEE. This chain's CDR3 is CASSARAGLDEQYF. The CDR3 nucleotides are TGTGCCAGCAGCGCCCGGGCAGGGCTCGACGAGCAGTACTTC.

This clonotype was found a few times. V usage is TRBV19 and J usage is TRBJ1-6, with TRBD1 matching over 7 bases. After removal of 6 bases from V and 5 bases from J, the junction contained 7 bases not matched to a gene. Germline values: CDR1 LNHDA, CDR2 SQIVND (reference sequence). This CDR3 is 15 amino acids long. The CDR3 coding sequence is TGTGCCAGTAGGATGTACAGGGGAAATAATTCACCCCTCCACTTT. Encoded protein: CASRMYRGNNSPLHF.

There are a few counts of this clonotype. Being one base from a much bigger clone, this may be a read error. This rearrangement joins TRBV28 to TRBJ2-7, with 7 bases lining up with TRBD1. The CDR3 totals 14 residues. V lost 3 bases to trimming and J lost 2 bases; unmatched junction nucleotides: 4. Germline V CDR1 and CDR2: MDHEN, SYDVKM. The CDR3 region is CASSLGTVPYEQYF. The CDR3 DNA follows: TGTGCCAGCAGTTTGGGGACAGTTCCCTACGAGCAGTACTTC.

CDR3 sequence: CSASTPRTTNYGYTF. The CDR3, as DNA: TGCAGTGCTAGTACCCCCCGGACCACTAACTATGGCTACACCTTC. This chain links TRBV20-1 with TRBJ1-2; D is unclear. CDR3 length equals 15 residues. Germline values: CDR1 DFQATT, CDR2 SNEGSKA (reference sequence). V shed 3 bases and J shed 0 bases, with 14 bases lying between them.

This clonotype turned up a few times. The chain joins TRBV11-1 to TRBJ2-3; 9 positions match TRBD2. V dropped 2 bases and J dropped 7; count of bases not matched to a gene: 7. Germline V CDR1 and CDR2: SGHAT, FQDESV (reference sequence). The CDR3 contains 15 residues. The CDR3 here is CASSLLSGSYNTQYF. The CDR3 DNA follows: TGTGCCAGCAGCTTACTTAGCGGGAGTTATAATACGCAGTATTTT.

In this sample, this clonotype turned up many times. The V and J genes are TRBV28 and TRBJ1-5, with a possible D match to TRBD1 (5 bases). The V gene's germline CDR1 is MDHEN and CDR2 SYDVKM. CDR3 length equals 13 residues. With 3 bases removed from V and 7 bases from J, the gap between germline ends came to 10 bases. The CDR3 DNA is TGTGCCAGCAGTTTCCGAGGGGTCCAGCCCCAGCATTTT. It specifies CASSFRGVQPQHF.

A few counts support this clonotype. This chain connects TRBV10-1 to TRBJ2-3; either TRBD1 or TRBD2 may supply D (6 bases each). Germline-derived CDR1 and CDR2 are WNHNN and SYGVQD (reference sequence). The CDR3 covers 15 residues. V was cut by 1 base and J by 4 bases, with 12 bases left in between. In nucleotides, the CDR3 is TGCGCCAGCAGTGAGTGGGGGGCCTCTTCAGATACGCAGTATTTT. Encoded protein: CASSEWGASSDTQYF.

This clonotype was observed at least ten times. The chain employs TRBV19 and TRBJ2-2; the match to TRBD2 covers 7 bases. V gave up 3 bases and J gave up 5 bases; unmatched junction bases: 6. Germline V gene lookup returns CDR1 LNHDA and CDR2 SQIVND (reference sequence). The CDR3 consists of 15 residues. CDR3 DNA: TGTGCCAGTAGTATTGGCGGGAGAGGTACCGGGGAGCTGTTTTTT. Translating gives CASSIGGRGTGELFF.

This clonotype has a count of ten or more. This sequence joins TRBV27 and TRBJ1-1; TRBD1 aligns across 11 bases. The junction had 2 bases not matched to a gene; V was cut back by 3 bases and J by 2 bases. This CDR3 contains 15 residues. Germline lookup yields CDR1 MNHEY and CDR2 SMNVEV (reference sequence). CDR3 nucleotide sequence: TGTGCCAGCAGTTTTGGGACAGGGGGTAACACTGAAGCTTTCTTT. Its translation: CASSFGTGGNTEAFF.

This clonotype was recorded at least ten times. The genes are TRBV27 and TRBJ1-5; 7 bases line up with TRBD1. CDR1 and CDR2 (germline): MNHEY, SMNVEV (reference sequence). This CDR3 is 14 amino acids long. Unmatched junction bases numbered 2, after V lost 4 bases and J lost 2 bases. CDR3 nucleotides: TGTGCCAGCAGTTCAGGGGGAGGCAATCAGCCCCAGCATTTT. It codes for CASSSGGGNQPQHF.

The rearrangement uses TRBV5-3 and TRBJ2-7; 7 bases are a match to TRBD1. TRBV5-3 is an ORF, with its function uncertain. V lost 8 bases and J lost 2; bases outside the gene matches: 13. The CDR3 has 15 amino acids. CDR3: CASSPGGLGAYEQYF. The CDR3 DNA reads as TGTGCCAGCAGCCCAGGGGGTTTGGGGGCCTACGAGCAGTACTTC.

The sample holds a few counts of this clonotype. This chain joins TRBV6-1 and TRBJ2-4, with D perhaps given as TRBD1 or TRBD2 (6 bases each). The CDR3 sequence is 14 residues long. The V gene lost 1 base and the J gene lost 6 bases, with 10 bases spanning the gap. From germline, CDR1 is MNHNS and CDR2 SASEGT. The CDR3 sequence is CASSEGGGGNIQYF. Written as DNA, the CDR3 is TGTGCCAGCAGTGAAGGAGGAGGGGGAAACATTCAGTACTTC.

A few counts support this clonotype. CDR3 sequence reads: CASSLEFGNEAFF. In DNA, the CDR3 is TGTGCCAGCAGCTTAGAGTTTGGCAATGAAGCTTTCTTT. This chain joins TRBV11-3 and TRBJ1-1, with D uncertain. The CDR3 loop spans 13 amino acids. V lost 0 bases and J 7 bases, leaving 9 bases between the germline ends. Germline-derived CDR1 and CDR2 are SGHNT and YENEEA.

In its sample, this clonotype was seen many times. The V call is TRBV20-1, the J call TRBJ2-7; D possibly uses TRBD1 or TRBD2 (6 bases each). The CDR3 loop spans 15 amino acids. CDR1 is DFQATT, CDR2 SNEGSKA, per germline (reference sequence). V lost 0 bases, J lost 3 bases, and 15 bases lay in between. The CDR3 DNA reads TGCAGTGCTAGAGATAGCGGCAGGGGCAGCTACGAGCAGTACTTC. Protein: CSARDSGRGSYEQYF.

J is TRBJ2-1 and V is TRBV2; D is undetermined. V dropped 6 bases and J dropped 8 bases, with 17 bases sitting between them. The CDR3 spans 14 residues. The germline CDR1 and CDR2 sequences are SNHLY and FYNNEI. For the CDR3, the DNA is TGTGCCAGCAGAGACCTGCCAGTTCAGGATGAGCAGTTCTTC. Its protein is CASRDLPVQDEQFF.

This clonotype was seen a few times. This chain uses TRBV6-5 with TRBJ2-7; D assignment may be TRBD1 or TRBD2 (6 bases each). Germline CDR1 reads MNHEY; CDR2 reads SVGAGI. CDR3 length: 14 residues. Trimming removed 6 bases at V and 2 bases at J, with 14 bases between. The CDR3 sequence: CASRIGGTTYEQYF. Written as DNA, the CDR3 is TGTGCCAGCAGAATAGGCGGGACAACCTACGAGCAGTACTTC.

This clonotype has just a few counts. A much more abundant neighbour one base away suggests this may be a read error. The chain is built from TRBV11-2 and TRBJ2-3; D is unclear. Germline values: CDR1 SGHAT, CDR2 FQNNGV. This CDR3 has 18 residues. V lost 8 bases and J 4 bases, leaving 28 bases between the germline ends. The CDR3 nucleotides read TGTGCCAGCGGCGCCTTTGTGTATAACAGCTTCCCGCCAGATACGCAGTATTTT. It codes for CASGAFVYNSFPPDTQYF.

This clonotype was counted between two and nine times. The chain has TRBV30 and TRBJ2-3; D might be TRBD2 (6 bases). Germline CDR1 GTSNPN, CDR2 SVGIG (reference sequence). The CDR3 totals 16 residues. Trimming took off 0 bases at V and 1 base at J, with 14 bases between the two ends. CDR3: CAWSVAWEEGTDTQYF. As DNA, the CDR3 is TGTGCCTGGAGTGTCGCGTGGGAGGAGGGCACAGATACGCAGTATTTT.

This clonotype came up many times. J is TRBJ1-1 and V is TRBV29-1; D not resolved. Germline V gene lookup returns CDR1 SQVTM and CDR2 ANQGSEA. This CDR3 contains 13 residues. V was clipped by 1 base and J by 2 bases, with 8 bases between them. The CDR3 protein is CSVEVGGNTEAFF. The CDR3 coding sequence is TGCAGCGTTGAAGTGGGAGGAAACACTGAAGCTTTCTTT.

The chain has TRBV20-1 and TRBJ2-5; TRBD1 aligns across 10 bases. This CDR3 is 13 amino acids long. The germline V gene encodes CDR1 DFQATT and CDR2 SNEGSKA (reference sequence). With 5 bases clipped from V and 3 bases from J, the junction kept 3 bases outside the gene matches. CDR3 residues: CSAPGTGEETQYF. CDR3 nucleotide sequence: TGCAGTGCTCCCGGGACAGGGGAAGAGACCCAGTACTTC.

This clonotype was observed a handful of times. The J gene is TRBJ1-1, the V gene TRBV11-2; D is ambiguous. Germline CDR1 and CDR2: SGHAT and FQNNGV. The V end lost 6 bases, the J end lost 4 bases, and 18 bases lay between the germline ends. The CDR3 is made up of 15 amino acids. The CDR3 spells CASSSLPRNATEAFF. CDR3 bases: TGTGCCAGCAGTTCCCTCCCCCGCAATGCCACTGAAGCTTTCTTT. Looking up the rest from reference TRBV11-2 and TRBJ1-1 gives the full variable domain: EAGVAQSPRYKIIEKRQSVAFWCNPISGHATLYWYQQILGQGPKLLIQFQNNGVVDDSQLPKDRFSAERLKGVDSTLKIQPAKLEDSAVYLCASSSLPRNATEAFFGQGTRLTVV.

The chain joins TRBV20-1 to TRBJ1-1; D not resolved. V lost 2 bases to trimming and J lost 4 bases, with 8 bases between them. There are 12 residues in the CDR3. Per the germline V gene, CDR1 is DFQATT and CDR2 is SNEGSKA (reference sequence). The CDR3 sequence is CSARRGFTEAFF. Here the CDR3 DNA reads TGCAGTGCTAGACGGGGTTTCACTGAAGCTTTCTTT.

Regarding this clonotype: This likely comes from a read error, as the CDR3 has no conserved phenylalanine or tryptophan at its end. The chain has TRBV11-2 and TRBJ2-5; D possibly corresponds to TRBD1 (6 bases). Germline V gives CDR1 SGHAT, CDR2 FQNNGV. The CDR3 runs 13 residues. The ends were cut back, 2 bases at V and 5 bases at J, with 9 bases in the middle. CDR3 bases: TGTGCCAGCAGCTTAAGTCAGGGGGAGACCCAGTACCTC. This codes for CASSLSQGETQYL.

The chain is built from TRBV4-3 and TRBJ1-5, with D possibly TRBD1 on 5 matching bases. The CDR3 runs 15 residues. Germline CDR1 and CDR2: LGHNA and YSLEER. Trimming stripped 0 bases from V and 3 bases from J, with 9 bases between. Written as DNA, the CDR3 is TGCGCCAGCAGCCAAGATGCAGGGTACAATCAGCCCCAGCATTTT. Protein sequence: CASSQDAGYNQPQHF.

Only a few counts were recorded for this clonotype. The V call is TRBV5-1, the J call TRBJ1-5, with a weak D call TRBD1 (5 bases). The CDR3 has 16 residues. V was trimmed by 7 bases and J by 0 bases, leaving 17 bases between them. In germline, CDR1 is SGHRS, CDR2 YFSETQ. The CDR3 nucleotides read TGCGCCAGCCCCCCAGGGACCACCTATAGCAATCAGCCCCAGCATTTT. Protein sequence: CASPPGTTYSNQPQHF.

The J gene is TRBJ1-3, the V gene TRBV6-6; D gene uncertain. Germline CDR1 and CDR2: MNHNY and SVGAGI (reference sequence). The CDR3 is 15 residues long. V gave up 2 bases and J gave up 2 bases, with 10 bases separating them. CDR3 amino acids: CASSYVSAAGNTIYF. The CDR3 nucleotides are TGTGCCAGCAGTTACGTATCAGCGGCTGGAAACACCATATATTTT.

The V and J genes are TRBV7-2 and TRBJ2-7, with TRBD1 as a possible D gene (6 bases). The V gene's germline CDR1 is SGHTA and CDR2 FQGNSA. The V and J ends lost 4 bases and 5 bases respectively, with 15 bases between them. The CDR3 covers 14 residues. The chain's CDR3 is CASSSYSTGHEQYF. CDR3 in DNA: TGTGCCAGCAGCTCTTACTCGACAGGCCACGAGCAGTACTTC.

The CDR3 here is CASSFAGVQFF. For the CDR3, the DNA is TGTGCCAGCAGCTTTGCGGGGGTGCAGTTCTTC. The gene calls are TRBV11-3 and TRBJ2-1; 7 bases map to TRBD2. Germline V gene data show CDR1 as SGHNT and CDR2 as YENEEA. This CDR3 has 11 amino acids. The junction had 2 bases not matched to a gene; V was cut back by 3 bases and J by 12 bases.

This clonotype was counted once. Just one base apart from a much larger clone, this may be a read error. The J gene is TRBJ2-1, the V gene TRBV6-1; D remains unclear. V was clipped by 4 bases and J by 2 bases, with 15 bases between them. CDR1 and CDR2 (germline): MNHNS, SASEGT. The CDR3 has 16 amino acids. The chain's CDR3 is CASSAGRQYTYNEQFF. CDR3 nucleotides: TGTGCCAGCAGTGCAGGACGGCAGTATACCTACAATGAGCAGTTCTTC.